The rows below give T cell receptor beta chains drawn from one sample of a study of response to subunit inactivated influenza vaccine. TCRdb reprocessed the RT-PCR reads via MiXCR and lists one record per CDR3 protein. The sample contains 650,000 to 850,000 distinct CDR3 sequences, about 14% of which appear only once. The sample here was PBMCs from blood, taken roughly 2 weeks before vaccination. The origin of the receptors is a man aged 45-60 years who received an inactivated influenza vaccine. The CDR3 runs from the conserved cysteine through the conserved F or W. The D gene is left open where the match is weak. A clone size is listed for some rows: how often the clone was seen (once, few, many), or a class if it is expanded.

clone size	V gene	J gene	D gene	CDR3 protein	CDR3 DNA
many	TRBV20-1	TRBJ2-7	.	CSAREDSGPLTYEQYF	TGCAGTGCAAGAGAGGATAGCGGCCCTCTGACCTACGAGCAGTACTTC
.	TRBV7-9	TRBJ2-7	TRBD1	CASSLQGDREYF	TGTGCCAGCAGCTTACAGGGGGATCGTGAGTACTTC
once	TRBV3-1	TRBJ2-7	TRBD1	CASRGLTGTGGYHSYEQYF	TGTGCCAGCAGAGGTCTAACCGGGACAGGGGGCTACCACTCCTACGAGCAGTACTTC
.	TRBV9	TRBJ2-7	.	CASSVGTLSYEQYF	TGTGCCAGCAGCGTCGGGACCCTCTCCTACGAGCAGTACTTC
.	TRBV5-1	TRBJ2-1	.	CASSHQRNEQFF	TGCGCCAGCAGCCACCAGAGAAATGAGCAGTTCTTC
.	TRBV5-1	TRBJ2-2	.	CASSLAQGWDTGELFF	TGCGCCAGCAGCTTAGCCCAGGGATGGGACACCGGGGAGCTGTTTTTT
.	TRBV29-1	TRBJ1-5	.	CSGPQGCNQPQHF	TGCAGCGGGCCCCAAGGTTGCAATCAGCCCCAGCATTTT
.	TRBV7-9	TRBJ1-1	.	CASSLPLWVGAFF	TGTGCCAGCAGCTTACCGTTGTGGGTTGGGGCTTTCTTT
few	TRBV24-1	TRBJ2-2	TRBD2	CATSETGTSGGTNTGELFF	TGTGCCACCAGTGAAACCGGGACTAGCGGGGGGACGAACACCGGGGAGCTGTTTTTT
.	TRBV30	TRBJ2-1	.	CAWSAQGVLGEFF	TGTGCCTGGAGTGCCCAGGGAGTTCTCGGGGAGTTCTTC
.	TRBV10-3	TRBJ2-7	.	CAISVASRQGYEQYF	TGTGCCATCAGTGTTGCTAGCCGCCAGGGCTACGAGCAGTACTTC
many	TRBV5-1	TRBJ2-3	TRBD1	CASSLGQGADTQYF	TGTGCCAGCAGTTTGGGACAGGGTGCGGATACGCAGTATTTT
few	TRBV6-5	TRBJ2-1	.	CASSYYQGDPQFF	TGTGCCAGCAGTTACTACCAAGGGGACCCACAGTTCTTC
.	TRBV10-3	TRBJ1-6	.	CAIRNINDSPLHF	TGTGCCATCAGAAATATTAATGATTCACCCCTCCACTTT
few	TRBV3-1	TRBJ2-4	.	CASSQEAGSRIQYF	TGTGCCAGCAGCCAAGAGGCAGGGTCAAGGATTCAGTACTTC
few	TRBV7-2	TRBJ2-7	.	CASSLVGVEQYF	TGTGCCAGCAGCTTAGTCGGGGTCGAGCAGTACTTC
.	TRBV4-3	TRBJ2-2	TRBD1	CASSQEFGTGVTGELFF	TGCGCCAGCAGCCAAGAGTTTGGGACAGGGGTAACCGGGGAGCTGTTTTTT
.	TRBV7-2	TRBJ1-2	TRBD1	CASSSYRGGYTF	TGTGCCAGCAGCTCATACAGGGGCGGCTACACCTTC
few	TRBV6-2/TRBV6-3	TRBJ2-7	TRBD1	CASSRDRELPYEQYF	TGTGCCAGCAGTCGGGACAGGGAACTTCCCTACGAGCAGTACTTC
few	TRBV20-1	TRBJ2-5	TRBD1	CSAREANRGQETQYF	TGCAGTGCTAGAGAGGCGAACAGGGGGCAAGAGACCCAGTACTTC
.	TRBV5-1	TRBJ2-2	TRBD1	CASSPDRASLLANTGELFF	TGCGCCAGCAGTCCGGACAGGGCCTCGCTACTCGCGAACACCGGGGAGCTGTTTTTT
.	TRBV19	TRBJ1-6	.	CASSTTALSPLHF	TGTGCCAGTAGTACGACAGCTCTTTCACCCCTCCACTTT
.	TRBV20-1	TRBJ1-2	TRBD1	CSANPGGTGYTF	TGCAGTGCAAATCCAGGGGGCACTGGCTACACCTTC
.	TRBV18	TRBJ2-5	TRBD1	CASSAQGAQETQYF	TGTGCCAGCTCAGCACAGGGGGCCCAAGAGACCCAGTACTTC
.	TRBV10-3	TRBJ2-1	.	CAISGPYQGGNYNEQFF	TGTGCCATCAGTGGGCCCTATCAGGGGGGGAACTACAATGAGCAGTTCTTC
.	TRBV20-1	TRBJ2-3	.	CSAPRQAWRGTDTQYF	TGCAGTGCACCTCGACAGGCGTGGCGGGGTACAGATACGCAGTATTTT
.	TRBV4-2	TRBJ2-5	TRBD2	CASSPYGTSGEETQYF	TGTGCCAGCAGCCCCTACGGGACTAGCGGTGAAGAGACCCAGTACTTC
.	TRBV11-2	TRBJ2-2	.	CASSLLPGRNTGELFF	TGTGCCAGCAGCTTACTCCCCGGGAGGAACACCGGGGAGCTGTTTTTT
.	TRBV3-1	TRBJ2-3	TRBD2	CASSQASGNTDTQYF	TGTGCCAGCAGCCAAGCTAGCGGGAACACAGATACGCAGTATTTT
.	TRBV7-9	TRBJ1-1	.	CASSLEGDNTEAFF	TGTGCCAGCAGCTTAGAAGGAGACAACACTGAAGCTTTCTTT
.	TRBV6-6	TRBJ2-7	.	CASSASGPYEQYF	TGTGCCAGCAGTGCCTCTGGACCCTACGAGCAGTACTTC
many	TRBV20-1	TRBJ1-6	.	CSARVPGENNSPLHF	TGCAGTGCTAGAGTACCGGGCGAGAATAATTCACCCCTCCACTTT
.	TRBV25-1	TRBJ2-7	.	CASSPRRAPYEQYF	TGTGCCAGCTCTCCCCGAAGGGCTCCCTATGAGCAGTACTTC
few	TRBV10-3	TRBJ2-7	.	CATSADAYEQYF	TGTGCCACGTCAGCTGATGCCTACGAGCAGTACTTC
.	TRBV5-1	TRBJ1-1	.	CASSLLAGPMNTEAFF	TGCGCCAGCAGCTTGTTGGCAGGCCCCATGAACACTGAAGCTTTCTTT
.	TRBV6-1	TRBJ2-5	TRBD2	CASQPGLGSQETQYF	TGTGCCAGCCAACCCGGACTAGGATCTCAAGAGACCCAGTACTTC
.	TRBV7-8	TRBJ1-4	.	CASSLGGRGVGFNEKLFF	TGTGCCAGCAGCTTAGGAGGGAGGGGAGTCGGGTTTAATGAAAAACTGTTTTTT
many	TRBV12-3/TRBV12-4	TRBJ2-3	.	CASIKQGVSTDTQYF	TGTGCCAGCATTAAACAGGGAGTGAGCACAGATACGCAGTATTTT
few	TRBV4-2	TRBJ2-3	TRBD1	CASSQDQGERQYF	TGTGCCAGCAGCCAAGATCAGGGGGAGAGGCAGTATTTT
.	TRBV6-2/TRBV6-3	TRBJ2-1	.	CASSRFSGGEQFF	TGTGCCAGCAGTAGATTTTCGGGCGGTGAGCAGTTCTTC
.	TRBV12-3/TRBV12-4	TRBJ2-3	.	CASRPPGGAGADTQYF	TGTGCCAGCAGACCCCCCGGGGGCGCCGGAGCAGATACGCAGTATTTT
few	TRBV20-1	TRBJ2-3	TRBD2	CSARTSGGLDTQYF	TGCAGTGCCCGGACTAGCGGGGGGCTAGATACGCAGTATTTT